Below are 30 T cell receptor beta chains sequenced from a single sample in a study of radiotherapy plus CTLA-4 blockade in lung cancer. Assay used: immunoSEQ multiplex PCR; TCRdb lists only in-frame clones, some missing. Of tens of thousands of clones listed, more than 70% were seen once; the top ten hold more than 6.5%. The sequencing here drew on peripheral blood, taken from a patient treated with radiotherapy plus ipilimumab. The receptors were sampled from a human donor with non-small cell lung cancer who had stable disease on radiotherapy plus ipilimumab.

This clone has more than one count but fewer than ten. The rearrangement uses TRBV11-2 and TRBJ1-2; no firm D call. The CDR3 consists of 12 residues. Trimming left V 1 base short and J 4 bases short, with 4 bases between. Germline V gene lookup returns CDR1 SGHAT and CDR2 FQNNGV. The CDR3 DNA follows: TGTGCCAGCAGCTTAGCGAGCTATGGCTACACCTTC. Translated, it gives CASSLASYGYTF. The full variable domain, its missing parts supplied by reference TRBV11-2 and TRBJ1-2, is EAGVAQSPRYKIIEKRQSVAFWCNPISGHATLYWYQQILGQGPKLLIQFQNNGVVDDSQLPKDRFSAERLKGVDSTLKIQPAKLEDSAVYLCASSLASYGYTFGSGTRLTVV.

This clone has a single count. The chain is built from TRBV7-9 and TRBJ1-2; TRBD1 matches 11 bases. The trim removed 8 bases at V and 7 bases at J, leaving 9 bases unmatched. The CDR3 is 14 residues long. Germline lookup yields CDR1 SEHNR and CDR2 FQNEAQ (reference sequence). CDR3 sequence reads: CASLTGQGARGYTF. CDR3 in DNA: TGTGCCAGCCTGACAGGACAGGGGGCTCGTGGCTACACCTTC.

The rearrangement uses TRBV6-5 and TRBJ1-5; D remains ambiguous. V gave up 5 bases and J gave up 4 bases, with 9 bases separating them. CDR3 size: 13 residues. The germline V gene encodes CDR1 MNHEY and CDR2 SVGAGI. In nucleotides, the CDR3 is TGTGCCAGCAGTGCTGGTGTAAATCAGCCCCAGCATTTT. It specifies CASSAGVNQPQHF.

This clone was counted a single time. The rearrangement links TRBV15 to TRBJ1-5, with no clear D. This CDR3 has 14 residues. Germline assignment: CDR1 LNHNV and CDR2 YYDKDF (reference sequence). Trimming cost V 0 bases and J 1 base, with 4 bases left between them. CDR3 region: CATSRDQSNQPQHF. The CDR3 DNA follows: TGTGCCACCAGCAGAGATCAGAGCAATCAGCCCCAGCATTTT.

This clone has just a few counts. The rearrangement uses TRBV5-5 and TRBJ1-5, with a possible D match to TRBD1 (5 bases). The ends were cut back, 0 bases at V and 2 bases at J, with 9 bases in the middle. Germline-derived CDR1 and CDR2 are SGHKS and YYEKEE (reference sequence). The CDR3 covers 15 residues. The chain's CDR3 is CASSLASQGNQPQHF. CDR3 bases: TGTGCCAGCAGCTTGGCCTCACAGGGCAATCAGCCCCAGCATTTT.

CDR3 DNA: TGTGCCAGCAGTACCGGGACAGGGGCTGGCTACACCTTC. Amino acids: CASSTGTGAGYTF. This chain uses TRBV6-1 with TRBJ1-2; 10 bases agree with TRBD1. The CDR3 is 13 amino acids. From germline, CDR1 is MNHNS and CDR2 SASEGT. The V segment lost 5 bases and the J segment 7 bases; nucleotides outside the gene matches: 4.

The chain joins TRBV19 to TRBJ1-2; 7 nucleotides line up with TRBD1. CDR1 and CDR2 from the germline V gene are LNHDA and SQIVND (reference sequence). J was trimmed by 0 bases and V by 4 bases; bases with no gene match: 8. This CDR3 is built from 16 residues. For the CDR3, the DNA is TGTGCCAGTAGTACCAACAGACAGGGAGCTAACTATGGCTACACCTTC. Translation gives CASSTNRQGANYGYTF.

The rearrangement links TRBV9 to TRBJ1-2, with D tentatively TRBD1 (5 bases). V was cut by 0 bases and J by 4 bases, with 13 bases left in between. This CDR3 comprises 15 residues. Looked up from germline, CDR1 is SGDLS and CDR2 is YYNGEE. The CDR3 nucleotides are TGTGCCAGCAGCGTAGCCCCCGGGACCTCCTATGGCTACACCTTC. It yields the protein CASSVAPGTSYGYTF. The full variable domain, in which reference TRBV9 and TRBJ1-2 provide the parts outside the CDR3, is DSGVTQTPKHLITATGQRVTLRCSPRSGDLSVYWYQQSLDQGLQFLIQYYNGEERAKGNILERFSAQQFPDLHSELNLSSLELGDSALYFCASSVAPGTSYGYTFGSGTRLTVV.

This chain uses TRBV5-1 with TRBJ2-2, with 8 bases that match TRBD1. CDR1 and CDR2 (germline): SGHRS, YFSETQ. V was clipped by 5 bases and J by 2 bases; unmatched bases: 5. This CDR3 region has 15 residues. As DNA, the CDR3 is TGCGCCAGCAGTAGGCAGGGGGCAAACACCGGGGAGCTGTTTTTT. It translates to CASSRQGANTGELFF. The complete variable domain, with remaining parts taken from reference TRBV5-1 and TRBJ2-2, reads KAGVTQTPRYLIKTRGQQVTLSCSPISGHRSVSWYQQTPGQGLQFLFEYFSETQRNKGNFPGRFSGRQFSNSRSEMNVSTLELGDSALYLCASSRQGANTGELFFGEGSRLTVL.

The chain recombines TRBV4-1 with TRBJ2-5, with D perhaps matching TRBD2 (6 bases). Trimming took off 4 bases at V and 0 bases at J, with 18 bases between the two ends. The CDR3 loop spans 17 amino acids. Germline values: CDR1 MGHRA, CDR2 YSYEKL. The CDR3 here is CASSPRRAFWYQETQYF. The CDR3 DNA sequence: TGCGCCAGCAGCCCGAGGAGGGCTTTTTGGTACCAAGAGACCCAGTACTTC.

The CDR3 DNA follows: TGTGCCAGCAGGGCCTACAGGGGGAGAAGCACAGATACGCAGTATTTT. It translates to CASRAYRGRSTDTQYF. V usage is TRBV2 and J usage is TRBJ2-3; 8 bases fit TRBD1. With V trimmed by 6 bases and J by 0 bases, 8 bases remained unmatched. This CDR3 region has 16 residues. The germline gives CDR1 SNHLY, CDR2 FYNNEI.

This chain uses TRBV28 with TRBJ2-1, with a possible D match to TRBD2 (6 bases). V was trimmed by 3 bases and J by 0 bases, leaving 12 bases between them. Germline CDR1 MDHEN, CDR2 SYDVKM. The CDR3 is 16 amino acids. Written as DNA, the CDR3 is TGTGCCAGCAGTTTGTCCCCGGGGGTCTCCTACAATGAGCAGTTCTTC. Translating gives CASSLSPGVSYNEQFF.

The J gene is TRBJ1-5, the V gene TRBV27; 9 positions agree with TRBD1. Germline V gene lookup returns CDR1 MNHEY and CDR2 SMNVEV (reference sequence). The V gene end was trimmed by 4 bases and the J gene end by 2 bases; junction bases not matched to a gene: 3. The CDR3 runs to 15 residues. CDR3 bases: TGTGCCAGCAGTTGGACAGGGGCAGGCAATCAGCCCCAGCATTTT. Translated, it gives CASSWTGAGNQPQHF.

This chain uses TRBV9 with TRBJ1-2, with TRBD1 matching over 10 bases. The V gene's germline CDR1 is SGDLS and CDR2 YYNGEE. The J segment lost 4 bases and the V segment lost 7 bases, leaving 7 bases of the junction unmatched. The length of the CDR3 is 14 residues. CDR3 DNA sequence: TGTGCCAGCTGGGGGACAGGGGCCGCCTATGGCTACACCTTC. Amino acids: CASWGTGAAYGYTF.

V and J are TRBV10-1 and TRBJ2-6, with D possibly being TRBD1 or TRBD2 (7 bases each). The V end lost 4 bases, the J end lost 2 bases, and 12 bases lay between the germline ends. Germline V gene sequence: CDR1 WNHNN, CDR2 SYGVQD (reference sequence). The CDR3 totals 16 residues. The CDR3, as DNA: TGCGCCAGCAGTGTGGGAGGGGGCGCTGGGGCCAACGTCCTGACTTTC. This encodes CASSVGGGAGANVLTF.

This chain connects TRBV6-1 to TRBJ2-4, with D tentatively TRBD2 (6 bases). Trimming stripped 1 base from V and 7 bases from J, with 17 bases between. The V gene's germline CDR1 is MNHNS and CDR2 SASEGT. The CDR3 spans 16 residues. CDR3 sequence (DNA): TGTGCCAGCAGTGAAGGGGGACTCCTCCGAGGGAACATTCAGTACTTC. Translated, it gives CASSEGGLLRGNIQYF.

The chain's CDR3 is CASSNLPPGNQPQHF. The CDR3 DNA reads as TGTGCCAGCTCCAACCTCCCACCCGGCAATCAGCCCCAGCATTTT. The rearrangement joins TRBV18 to TRBJ1-5; no clear D. The CDR3 runs to 15 residues. Trimming took off 6 bases at V and 2 bases at J, with 14 bases between the two ends. Germline loops: CDR1 KGHSH, CDR2 LQKENI. Based on the CDR3 plus reference TRBV18 and TRBJ1-5, the full variable domain is NAGVMQNPRHLVRRRGQEARLRCSPMKGHSHVYWYRQLPEEGLKFMVYLQKENIIDESGMPKERFSAEFPKEGPSILRIQQVVRGDSAAYFCASSNLPPGNQPQHFGDGTRLSIL.

The chain carries TRBV5-1 and TRBJ1-2, with 8 bases matching TRBD1. Germline values: CDR1 SGHRS, CDR2 YFSETQ. With 4 bases clipped from V and 4 bases from J, the junction kept 6 bases outside the gene matches. This CDR3 spans 14 amino acids. CDR3 sequence (DNA): TGCGCCAGCAGCCAAACAGACAGGGGCTATGGCTACACCTTC. Protein sequence: CASSQTDRGYGYTF. The entire variable domain, with the rest obtained from reference TRBV5-1 and TRBJ1-2, is as follows: KAGVTQTPRYLIKTRGQQVTLSCSPISGHRSVSWYQQTPGQGLQFLFEYFSETQRNKGNFPGRFSGRQFSNSRSEMNVSTLELGDSALYLCASSQTDRGYGYTFGSGTRLTVV.

The V and J genes are TRBV6-1 and TRBJ1-5; 8 positions agree with TRBD1. The ends lost 2 bases at V and 7 bases at J; junction bases unmatched: 10. The CDR3 spans 16 residues. Per germline, CDR1 MNHNS and CDR2 SASEGT. The CDR3: CASSEKGQGAGQPQHF. Written as DNA, the CDR3 is TGTGCCAGCAGTGAAAAGGGGCAGGGGGCGGGACAGCCCCAGCATTTT.

This chain joins TRBV9 and TRBJ2-5; TRBD1 aligns across 8 bases. CDR3 size: 14 residues. Germline trimming cut 0 bases from V and 6 bases from J; bases unmatched to any gene: 4. Germline V gene lookup returns CDR1 SGDLS and CDR2 YYNGEE. The CDR3 reads CASSVGTGWKTQYF. In DNA form, the CDR3 reads TGTGCCAGCAGCGTAGGGACAGGGTGGAAGACCCAGTACTTC.

The gene calls are TRBV9 and TRBJ2-1; TRBD2 agrees at 10 bases. The J segment lost 9 bases and the V segment lost 4 bases, leaving 7 bases of the junction unmatched. Germline loops: CDR1 SGDLS, CDR2 YYNGEE. This CDR3 is built from 14 residues. CDR3: CASSSSGGNVEQFF. CDR3 bases: TGTGCCAGCAGCAGTAGCGGGGGGAACGTTGAGCAGTTCTTC. Based on the CDR3 plus reference TRBV9 and TRBJ2-1, the full variable domain is DSGVTQTPKHLITATGQRVTLRCSPRSGDLSVYWYQQSLDQGLQFLIQYYNGEERAKGNILERFSAQQFPDLHSELNLSSLELGDSALYFCASSSSGGNVEQFFGPGTRLTVL.

The chain couples TRBV10-1 to TRBJ2-5; no firm D call. Germline lookup yields CDR1 WNHNN and CDR2 SYGVQD (reference sequence). Between the trimmed V and J ends, which lost 3 bases and 4 bases, there was a span of 9 bases. CDR3 length equals 13 residues. CDR3 nucleotides: TGCGCCAGCAGTGACCAGGTTCGAGAGACCCAGTACTTC. Its translation is CASSDQVRETQYF.

This rearrangement joins TRBV6-5 to TRBJ1-2, with unresolved D. The V gene's germline CDR1 is MNHEY and CDR2 SVGAGI. The CDR3 spans 14 residues. Trimming stripped 5 bases from V and 4 bases from J, with 14 bases between. The CDR3, as DNA: TGTGCCAGCAGTACCTCCGGCGGACCCTATGGCTACACCTTC. Translated, it gives CASSTSGGPYGYTF.

The V gene is TRBV19, the J gene TRBJ2-2, with 14 bases that match TRBD2. CDR3 size: 17 residues. Germline CDR1 and CDR2: LNHDA and SQIVND (reference sequence). V shed 7 bases and J 3 bases; nucleotides not matched to a gene: 7. DNA of the CDR3: TGTGCCAGTACCAAGGGACTAGCGGGGGTGCACACCGGGGAGCTGTTTTTT. The encoded protein is CASTKGLAGVHTGELFF.

The V call is TRBV27, the J call TRBJ1-1; D remains unclear. Germline lookup yields CDR1 MNHEY and CDR2 SMNVEV (reference sequence). The CDR3 length is 15 residues. The V and J ends lost 0 bases and 0 bases respectively, with 8 bases between them. CDR3 coding DNA: TGTGCCAGCAGTTTATCGAAGGTCCTGAACACTGAAGCTTTCTTT. It specifies CASSLSKVLNTEAFF.

This clone appeared a single time. The rearrangement joins TRBV7-2 to TRBJ2-3, with D tentatively TRBD2 (6 bases). The CDR3 has 15 amino acids. V lost 2 bases and J lost 1, with 10 bases in between. Germline V gene data show CDR1 as SGHTA and CDR2 as FQGNSA. CDR3 amino acids: CASSLRGLRTDTQYF. In DNA, the CDR3 is TGTGCCAGCAGCTTAAGGGGACTGCGCACAGATACGCAGTATTTT. The full variable domain, completed using reference TRBV7-2 and TRBJ2-3, is GAGVSQSPSNKVTEKGKDVELRCDPISGHTALYWYRQSLGQGLEFLIYFQGNSAPDKSGLPSDRFSAERTGGSVSTLTIQRTQQEDSAVYLCASSLRGLRTDTQYFGPGTRLTVL.

This sequence joins TRBV5-1 and TRBJ2-1; 10 bases are shared with TRBD2. Trimming took 3 bases from V and 4 from J; bases not matched to a gene: 7. The germline V gene has CDR1 SGHRS and CDR2 YFSETQ. The CDR3 sequence is 16 residues long. CDR3 bases: TGCGCCAGCAGCTCGGAGCGGGGGGGCAGATACAATGAGCAGTTCTTC. Its translation is CASSSERGGRYNEQFF.

The V and J genes are TRBV7-7 and TRBJ2-6; D is undetermined. This CDR3 is built from 19 residues. Germline loops: CDR1 SSHAT, CDR2 FNYEAQ (reference sequence). V lost 5 bases to trimming and J lost 5 bases, with 25 bases between them. The CDR3 DNA is TGTGCCAGCAGCAATCGGGTTAAGTGCCACAAAAGTCGGGCCAACGTCCTGACTTTC. It is translated as CASSNRVKCHKSRANVLTF.

A single count supports this clone. The rearrangement links TRBV27 to TRBJ2-2, with TRBD2 matching 9 bases. CDR1 MNHEY and CDR2 SMNVEV come from the germline V gene (reference sequence). The CDR3 sequence is 14 residues long. With V trimmed by 7 bases and J by 2 bases, 2 bases remained unmatched. The DNA for the CDR3 is TGTGCCAGCACAGGGACTAGCAACACCGGGGAGCTGTTTTTT. Its translation is CASTGTSNTGELFF.

The chain couples TRBV10-1 to TRBJ2-3, with no clear D. Germline lookup yields CDR1 WNHNN and CDR2 SYGVQD (reference sequence). The CDR3 is 15 residues long. V was pared by 0 bases and J by 7 bases, with 14 bases between. In DNA form, the CDR3 reads TGCGCCAGCAGTGAGTCGTTGTGGGGTGATAATACGCAGTATTTT. Protein: CASSESLWGDNTQYF.